This T cell receptor beta chain is from a study of T cell responses to AZD1222 COVID-19 vaccine. On the study more broadly: Pooled together were second doses at about 4 or about 12 weeks.

Whole-study findings and limits: Most donors were white British, females outnumbered males, and clonal diversity was possibly underestimated. No day 14 peak samples; only post-peak repertoires were characterized.

This table comes from immunoSEQ multiplex PCR, and its TCRdb copy is limited to in-frame clones, with some not included. The sample shows some 150,000 clones, approximately 83% of them seen only once. The CDR3 length is 14 residues. Trimming removed 5 bases at V and 8 bases at J, with 16 bases between. Germline values: CDR1 SGHNT, CDR2 YYREEE (reference sequence). On this clone: The antigen is unknown.

The genes are TRBV5-4 and TRBJ1-4, with D maybe TRBD1 (6 bases). The material was peripheral blood, obtained on day 0 of AZD1222 vaccination. The source is an adult in good health. For the CDR3, the DNA is TGTGCCAGCAGTTCCTTCGGGGGCGACGAAAAACTGTTTTTT. Protein sequence: CASSSFGGDEKLFF.